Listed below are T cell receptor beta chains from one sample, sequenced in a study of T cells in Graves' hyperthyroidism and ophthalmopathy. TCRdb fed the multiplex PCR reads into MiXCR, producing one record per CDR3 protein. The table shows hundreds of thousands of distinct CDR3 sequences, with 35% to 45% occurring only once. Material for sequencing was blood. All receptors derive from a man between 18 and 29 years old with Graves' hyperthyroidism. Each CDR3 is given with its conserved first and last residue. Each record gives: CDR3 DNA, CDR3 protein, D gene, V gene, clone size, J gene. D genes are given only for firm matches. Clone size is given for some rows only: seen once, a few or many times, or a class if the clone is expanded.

DNA: TGCGGCGTTGAGGCTCTCCGGGACACCGATGCTACCTACGAGCAGTACTTC
CDR3: CGVEALRDTDATYEQYF
D: -
V: TRBV29-1
size: few
J: TRBJ2-7

DNA: TGTGCCACCAGCAGATCCGGACAGGGCTACGAGCAGTACTTC
CDR3: CATSRSGQGYEQYF
D: TRBD1
V: TRBV15
size: -
J: TRBJ2-7

DNA: TGTGCCAGCAGCGTTGGAGGGGCAGGGGGATATCAGCCCCAGCATTTT
CDR3: CASSVGGAGGYQPQHF
D: TRBD1
V: TRBV9
size: -
J: TRBJ1-5

DNA: TGTGCCAGTAGTGGTCCGGGGCTAGGGGACCAGTACTTC
CDR3: CASSGPGLGDQYF
D: -
V: TRBV19
size: -
J: TRBJ2-5

DNA: TGTGCCAGCACCTACGGGACAGGGGTTTTGGACGGAAACACCATATATTTT
CDR3: CASTYGTGVLDGNTIYF
D: TRBD1
V: TRBV7-2
size: -
J: TRBJ1-3

DNA: TGCAGTGCTTGGACTAGCGGGAGATGGAAGACCCAGTACTTC
CDR3: CSAWTSGRWKTQYF
D: TRBD2
V: TRBV20-1
size: many
J: TRBJ2-5

DNA: TGCGCCAGCAGCTCCAGGGGGAAGGACACTGAAGCTTTCTTT
CDR3: CASSSRGKDTEAFF
D: TRBD1
V: TRBV5-1
size: many
J: TRBJ1-1

DNA: TGCAGCGTAGGGGCAGGACATCAGCCCCAGCATTTT
CDR3: CSVGAGHQPQHF
D: -
V: TRBV29-1
size: few
J: TRBJ1-5

DNA: TGTGCCAGCAGCTTCATGGGCCCCGAGCAGTACTTC
CDR3: CASSFMGPEQYF
D: -
V: TRBV4-2
size: few
J: TRBJ2-7

DNA: TGCAGCATCCTCGCAGGGTCCGAGCAGTACTTC
CDR3: CSILAGSEQYF
D: -
V: TRBV29-1
size: many
J: TRBJ2-7

DNA: TGCGCCAGCAGCGCGGGACAGCCGAACTATGGCTACACCTTC
CDR3: CASSAGQPNYGYTF
D: TRBD1
V: TRBV5-1
size: many
J: TRBJ1-2

DNA: TGTGCCAGCAGCCGACGCCGCTCTGGGGCCAACGTCCTGACTTTC
CDR3: CASSRRRSGANVLTF
D: -
V: TRBV7-2
size: -
J: TRBJ2-6

DNA: TGTGCCGGCAGCAAATCCCTTTTGGGGTCGACTGAAGCTTTCTTT
CDR3: CAGSKSLLGSTEAFF
D: -
V: TRBV7-8
size: -
J: TRBJ1-1

DNA: TGCAGTGCTAGGGACAGGGCCGACTACGAGCAGTACTTC
CDR3: CSARDRADYEQYF
D: TRBD1
V: TRBV20-1
size: once
J: TRBJ2-7

DNA: TGTGCCAGCAGTTACTCGAGTGGGGGCTGGGAGCAGTACTTC
CDR3: CASSYSSGGWEQYF
D: -
V: TRBV6-5
size: -
J: TRBJ2-7

DNA: TGTGCCGGCAGTTCCCCCACCGGTCAGCCCCAGCATTTT
CDR3: CAGSSPTGQPQHF
D: -
V: TRBV6-1
size: -
J: TRBJ1-5

DNA: TGCAGCGTTGTAAGGCTCTTGGGGAACACTGAAGCTTTCTTT
CDR3: CSVVRLLGNTEAFF
D: -
V: TRBV29-1
size: -
J: TRBJ1-1

DNA: TGTGCCATCAGCGGCGACAAGAACACCGGGGAGCTGTTTTTT
CDR3: CAISGDKNTGELFF
D: -
V: TRBV10-3
size: many
J: TRBJ2-2

DNA: TGTGCCAGCAGCCTCACAGGGTCTCTCCCCGAGCAGTACTTC
CDR3: CASSLTGSLPEQYF
D: -
V: TRBV7-9
size: many
J: TRBJ2-7

DNA: TGCGCCAGCAGTGAGGGGGCGGACGGTGAAGCTTTCTTT
CDR3: CASSEGADGEAFF
D: -
V: TRBV10-2
size: -
J: TRBJ1-1

DNA: TGCAGTGCCACGTCCAGCGGGGAAGAGGCCCAGTACTTC
CDR3: CSATSSGEEAQYF
D: TRBD2
V: TRBV20-1
size: -
J: TRBJ2-5

DNA: TGTGCCAGCAGGGATTACAGCAGTACTAACTATGGCTACACCTTC
CDR3: CASRDYSSTNYGYTF
D: -
V: TRBV14
size: -
J: TRBJ1-2

DNA: TGTGCCAGCAGCTTAGGGGCAGTGAGCTCCTACGAGCAGTACTTC
CDR3: CASSLGAVSSYEQYF
D: -
V: TRBV7-9
size: few
J: TRBJ2-7

DNA: TGTGCCAGTTATCCCGGGACTAGCGCGTACGAGCAGTACTTC
CDR3: CASYPGTSAYEQYF
D: TRBD2
V: TRBV9
size: -
J: TRBJ2-7

DNA: TGTGCCATCAGGGAGGGTACAGCGGGATCTTCGGAGACCCAGTACTTC
CDR3: CAIREGTAGSSETQYF
D: TRBD2
V: TRBV10-3
size: many
J: TRBJ2-5

DNA: TGTGCCAGCACTTCGACAGCAAACTATGGCTACACCTTC
CDR3: CASTSTANYGYTF
D: -
V: TRBV5-6
size: many
J: TRBJ1-2

DNA: TGTGCCGCCAAAACAGGGGTCACCTACGAGCAGTACTTC
CDR3: CAAKTGVTYEQYF
D: TRBD1
V: TRBV10-3
size: many
J: TRBJ2-7

DNA: TGCAGCGTGGGGGGGGAGTACACTGAAGCTTTCTTT
CDR3: CSVGGEYTEAFF
D: -
V: TRBV29-1
size: many
J: TRBJ1-1

DNA: TGTGCCCCTCGGGGGGGGGAGCTCAAAGAGACCCAGTACTTC
CDR3: CAPRGGELKETQYF
D: TRBD2
V: TRBV25-1
size: -
J: TRBJ2-5

DNA: TGTGCCAGCAGTTTATCGGGGAGGGTAGTAGATGGCTACACCTTC
CDR3: CASSLSGRVVDGYTF
D: -
V: TRBV25-1
size: -
J: TRBJ1-2

DNA: TGCAGCGTTGGGGACTATAACACCGGGGAGCTGTTTTTT
CDR3: CSVGDYNTGELFF
D: TRBD2
V: TRBV29-1
size: many
J: TRBJ2-2

DNA: TGTGCCAGCAGTCCCGGGACAGGGATCGGTGAAGCTTTCTTT
CDR3: CASSPGTGIGEAFF
D: TRBD1
V: TRBV9
size: -
J: TRBJ1-1

DNA: TGTGCTAGCAGCCCTTGGGGAGGGGGGCAAGAGACCCAGTACTTC
CDR3: CASSPWGGGQETQYF
D: -
V: TRBV7-7
size: many
J: TRBJ2-5

DNA: TGTGCCAGCAGGCACAGCCTTGCGGGGACTGAAGCTTTCTTT
CDR3: CASRHSLAGTEAFF
D: -
V: TRBV2
size: few
J: TRBJ1-1

DNA: TGTGCCACCAGTGATAGGGGGGGCGGGGGACGCCAAGAGACCCAGTACTTC
CDR3: CATSDRGGGGRQETQYF
D: -
V: TRBV24-1
size: -
J: TRBJ2-5

DNA: TGTGCCAGCAGCCCTCAGGGGGCTGAAGCTTTCTTT
CDR3: CASSPQGAEAFF
D: TRBD1
V: TRBV4-2
size: few
J: TRBJ1-1

DNA: TGTGCCAGCAGCCCCGGGACTAGCAAAGAGACCCAGTACTTC
CDR3: CASSPGTSKETQYF
D: TRBD2
V: TRBV7-9
size: -
J: TRBJ2-5

DNA: TGTGCCAGTACAGGAAACACCATATATTTT
CDR3: CASTGNTIYF
D: -
V: TRBV19
size: many
J: TRBJ1-3

DNA: TGCAGCGCCCACCTGACAGGGGCCGGCTACACCTTC
CDR3: CSAHLTGAGYTF
D: TRBD1
V: TRBV29-1
size: -
J: TRBJ1-2

DNA: TGTGCCAGCAGCTCCCGTAGCCGCGGGGAGCTGTTTTTT
CDR3: CASSSRSRGELFF
D: -
V: TRBV11-3
size: few
J: TRBJ2-2

DNA: TGTGCCAGCAGCGTGTACGAGGCGGGGGAGAAAGAGACCCAGTACTTC
CDR3: CASSVYEAGEKETQYF
D: TRBD2
V: TRBV9
size: -
J: TRBJ2-5

DNA: TGTGCCAGCAGCGCGACAGGGGTTGAGTCTTCACCCCTCCACTTT
CDR3: CASSATGVESSPLHF
D: TRBD1
V: TRBV9
size: many
J: TRBJ1-6

DNA: TGCAGTGCTAGACCTTCGAGCGGTGAAAAACTGTTTTTT
CDR3: CSARPSSGEKLFF
D: -
V: TRBV20-1
size: many
J: TRBJ1-4

DNA: TGCGCCAGCAGCCAAGACCGGGCGGGAGAGACCCAGTACTTC
CDR3: CASSQDRAGETQYF
D: -
V: TRBV7-2
size: -
J: TRBJ2-5

DNA: TGTGCCAGCAGCCTTAGCGCCCAGCGGGGGAGCACCGGGGAGCTGTTTTTT
CDR3: CASSLSAQRGSTGELFF
D: TRBD2
V: TRBV7-2
size: once
J: TRBJ2-2

DNA: TGTGCCAGCAGCCCCAGGGACGATCGGGGTGAAAAACTGTTTTTT
CDR3: CASSPRDDRGEKLFF
D: -
V: TRBV7-9
size: few
J: TRBJ1-4

DNA: TGTGCCAGCAGGGTGACAGAAAATGAAAAACTGTTTTTT
CDR3: CASRVTENEKLFF
D: -
V: TRBV12-3/TRBV12-4
size: -
J: TRBJ1-4

DNA: TGTGCCAGCAGCTTGGGACAGGGACAGAGAGCTTTCTTT
CDR3: CASSLGQGQRAFF
D: TRBD1
V: TRBV5-5
size: many
J: TRBJ1-1

DNA: TGTGCCAGCAGTCCCGAATTGGGGACTGCCGGCGAGACCCAGTACTTC
CDR3: CASSPELGTAGETQYF
D: -
V: TRBV6-6
size: -
J: TRBJ2-5

DNA: TGTGCCAGTAGTAACCCCCCAGAGACCCAGTACTTC
CDR3: CASSNPPETQYF
D: -
V: TRBV19
size: few
J: TRBJ2-5

DNA: TGCGCCAGCAGCTTCGTGACGGGGGGACAAGAGACCCAGTACTTC
CDR3: CASSFVTGGQETQYF
D: TRBD2
V: TRBV5-1
size: -
J: TRBJ2-5

DNA: TGTGCCACCAGTGAAAGCCAGACGAACACCGGGGAGCTGTTTTTT
CDR3: CATSESQTNTGELFF
D: -
V: TRBV24-1
size: -
J: TRBJ2-2

DNA: TGTGCCAGCAGCGTAGGTGGGCAGTTACAAGAGACCCAGTACTTC
CDR3: CASSVGGQLQETQYF
D: -
V: TRBV9
size: -
J: TRBJ2-5

DNA: TGTGCCAGATTGAGGGCAGACAACACTGAAGCTTTCTTT
CDR3: CARLRADNTEAFF
D: -
V: TRBV2
size: few
J: TRBJ1-1

DNA: TGCGCCAGCAGTGAGTTTACCGGGGCCAACGTCCTGACTTTC
CDR3: CASSEFTGANVLTF
D: -
V: TRBV10-2
size: many
J: TRBJ2-6

DNA: TGTGCCAGCAGTAGGACAGGGAAAGACTATGGCTACACCTTC
CDR3: CASSRTGKDYGYTF
D: TRBD1
V: TRBV2
size: many
J: TRBJ1-2

DNA: TGCGCCAGCACTATTGGACAGGGGAATTCACCCCTCCACTTT
CDR3: CASTIGQGNSPLHF
D: TRBD1
V: TRBV5-1
size: many
J: TRBJ1-6

DNA: TGTGCCATCGGCAGCAACTATGGCTACACCTTC
CDR3: CAIGSNYGYTF
D: -
V: TRBV10-3
size: -
J: TRBJ1-2

DNA: TGTGCCAGCAGTGAGGGGACTCGCGACGAGCAGTACTTC
CDR3: CASSEGTRDEQYF
D: -
V: TRBV2
size: few
J: TRBJ2-7

DNA: TGTGCCATCAGTGAGTCGGGCAGGGGCTACACCTTC
CDR3: CAISESGRGYTF
D: -
V: TRBV10-3
size: -
J: TRBJ1-2